The source of this T cell receptor (beta chain) is a study of T cells in Graves' hyperthyroidism and ophthalmopathy. From RNA transcripts, TCR beta CDR3 regions were amplified. A first-round RT-PCR of the TCR CDR3 used the HTBI primer set. TCRdb re-called the multiplex PCR reads through MiXCR, storing one row per CDR3 protein. Among about 610,000 distinct CDR3 sequences listed, roughly 14% were seen once. This clonotype was observed many times. Antigen specificity is unknown. The study included ophthalmopathy patients with Clinical Activity Score at least 3, NOSPECS grade at least 4 and duration under 3 months. Thyroid ultrasound and orbital computed tomography, with clinical symptoms and serum thyroxine and TRAb, informed diagnoses. Study findings and constraints: Ophthalmopathy cases were set apart from stable hyperthyroidism by a 13 V-J model. In blood, most of the thyroid clonotypes expanded above 0.001 were also present.

Trimming took 5 bases from V and 0 from J; bases not matched to a gene: 14. Per the germline V gene, CDR1 is SGHAT and CDR2 is FQDESV (reference sequence). CDR3 length: 18 residues. This TCR was recovered from a woman aged 40 to 49 with Graves' ophthalmopathy. The chain links TRBV11-1 to TRBJ1-1; 8 bases map to TRBD1. Sequenced material: blood. The CDR3 loop is CASSPRAGGRSMNTEAFF. The DNA for the CDR3 is TGTGCCAGCAGCCCCAGAGCAGGGGGCAGGAGCATGAACACTGAAGCTTTCTTT.